The T cell receptor (beta chain) described here comes from a study of blood T cells in healthy people across ages. General study results and limits: Observed TCR beta diversity showed a strong correlation with the percentage of naive T cells as measured by flow cytometry.

The authors isolated at least 6.5 million PBMCs per sample. This clonotype was recorded at least ten times. Its antigen is as yet unknown. V was pared by 5 bases and J by 2 bases, with 3 bases of the junction left unmatched. The germline V gene encodes CDR1 DFQATT and CDR2 SNEGSKA (reference sequence). The CDR3 covers 14 residues. Combining a sample-barcoded 5' primer with a J-beta primer mix, a second PCR ran for 7 to 11 cycles. TCRdb used MiXCR to reprocess the 5' RACE reads, holding one entry per CDR3 protein. The repertoire holds 850,000 or so distinct CDR3 sequences, 29% seen once, with 15% to 20% in the top ten.

The chain joins TRBV20-1 to TRBJ2-3, with 11 bases that match TRBD1. The TCR originated in an elderly woman in good health. The sample was blood. The CDR3 here is CSAGDRGSTDTQYF. The CDR3 DNA sequence: TGCAGTGCTGGGGACAGGGGGTCCACAGATACGCAGTATTTT.